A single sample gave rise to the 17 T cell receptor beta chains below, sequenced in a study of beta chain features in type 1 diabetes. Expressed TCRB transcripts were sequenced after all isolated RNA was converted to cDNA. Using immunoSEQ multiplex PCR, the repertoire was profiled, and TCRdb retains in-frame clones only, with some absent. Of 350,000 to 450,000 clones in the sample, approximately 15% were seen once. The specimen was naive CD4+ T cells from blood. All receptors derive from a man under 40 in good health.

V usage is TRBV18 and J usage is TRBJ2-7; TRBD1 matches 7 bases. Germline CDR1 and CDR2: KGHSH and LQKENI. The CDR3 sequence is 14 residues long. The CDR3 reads CASAPRQGAYEQYV. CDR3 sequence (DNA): TGTGCCAGCGCACCACGGCAGGGGGCCTACGAGCAGTACGTC.

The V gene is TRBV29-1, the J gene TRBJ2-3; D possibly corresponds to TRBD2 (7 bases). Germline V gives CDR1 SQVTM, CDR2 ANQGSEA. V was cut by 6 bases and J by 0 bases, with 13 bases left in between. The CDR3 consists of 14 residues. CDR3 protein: CSVGGGGSTDTQYF. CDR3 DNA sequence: TGCAGCGTCGGAGGGGGGGGAAGCACAGATACGCAGTATTTT.

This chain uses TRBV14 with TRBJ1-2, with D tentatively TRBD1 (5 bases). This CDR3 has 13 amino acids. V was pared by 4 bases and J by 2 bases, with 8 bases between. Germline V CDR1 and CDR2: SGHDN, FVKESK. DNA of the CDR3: TGTGCCAGCAGCCTAGGACAAAACTATGGCTACACCTTC. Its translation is CASSLGQNYGYTF.

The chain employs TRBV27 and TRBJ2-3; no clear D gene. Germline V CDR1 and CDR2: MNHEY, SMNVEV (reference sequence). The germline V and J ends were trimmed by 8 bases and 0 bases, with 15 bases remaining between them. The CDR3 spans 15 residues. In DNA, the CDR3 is TGTGCCAGCTCCCCATCGCGTTCTAGCACAGATACGCAGTATTTT. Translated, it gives CASSPSRSSTDTQYF.

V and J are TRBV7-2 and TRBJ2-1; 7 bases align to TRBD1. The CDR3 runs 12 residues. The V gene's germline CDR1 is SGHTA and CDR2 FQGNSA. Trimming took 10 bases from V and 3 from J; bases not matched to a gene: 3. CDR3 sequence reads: CATRDSYNEQFF. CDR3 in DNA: TGTGCCACTCGGGACAGCTACAATGAGCAGTTCTTC. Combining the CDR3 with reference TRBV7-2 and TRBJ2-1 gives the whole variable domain GAGVSQSPSNKVTEKGKDVELRCDPISGHTALYWYRQSLGQGLEFLIYFQGNSAPDKSGLPSDRFSAERTGGSVSTLTIQRTQQEDSAVYLCATRDSYNEQFFGPGTRLTVL.

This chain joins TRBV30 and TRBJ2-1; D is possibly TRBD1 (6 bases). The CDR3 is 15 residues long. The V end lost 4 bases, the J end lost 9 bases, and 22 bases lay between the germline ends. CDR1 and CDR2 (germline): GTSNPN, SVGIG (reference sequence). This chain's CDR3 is CAWNRDKLGGFEQFF. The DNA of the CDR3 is TGTGCCTGGAACCGGGACAAGTTAGGCGGCTTTGAGCAGTTCTTC.

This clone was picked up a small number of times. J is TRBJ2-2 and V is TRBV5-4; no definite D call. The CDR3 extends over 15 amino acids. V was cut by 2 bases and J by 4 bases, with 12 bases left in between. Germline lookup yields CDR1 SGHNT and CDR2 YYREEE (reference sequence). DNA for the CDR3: TGTGCCAGCAGCTTAGACCTCGGGCGCACCGGGGAGCTGTTTTTT. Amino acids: CASSLDLGRTGELFF.

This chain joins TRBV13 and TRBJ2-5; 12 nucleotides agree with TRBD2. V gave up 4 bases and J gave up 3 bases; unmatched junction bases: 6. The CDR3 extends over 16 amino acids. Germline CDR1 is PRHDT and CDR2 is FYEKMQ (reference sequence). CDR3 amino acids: CASSSRLAGAKETQYF. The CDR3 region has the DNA TGTGCCAGCAGCTCGAGACTAGCGGGGGCCAAAGAGACCCAGTACTTC.

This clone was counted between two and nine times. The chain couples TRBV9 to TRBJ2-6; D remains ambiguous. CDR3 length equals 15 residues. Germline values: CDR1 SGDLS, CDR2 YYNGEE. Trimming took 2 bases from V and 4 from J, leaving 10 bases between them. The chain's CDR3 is CASSVLESGANVLTF. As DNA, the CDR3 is TGTGCCAGCAGCGTCTTAGAGTCGGGGGCCAACGTCCTGACTTTC.

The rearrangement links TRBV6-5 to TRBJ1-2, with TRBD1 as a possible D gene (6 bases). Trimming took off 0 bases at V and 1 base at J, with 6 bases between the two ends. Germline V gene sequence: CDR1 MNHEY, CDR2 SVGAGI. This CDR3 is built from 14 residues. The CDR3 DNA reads TGTGCCAGCAGTTACTCAGGGGGTAACTATGGCTACACCTTC. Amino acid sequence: CASSYSGGNYGYTF.

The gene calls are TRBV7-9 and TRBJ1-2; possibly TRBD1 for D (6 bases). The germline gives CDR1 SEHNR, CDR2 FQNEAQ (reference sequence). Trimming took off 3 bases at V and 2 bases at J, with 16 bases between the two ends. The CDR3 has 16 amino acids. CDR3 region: CASSFVSGAGNYGYTF. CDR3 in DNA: TGTGCCAGCAGCTTTGTTTCAGGGGCCGGCAACTATGGCTACACCTTC.

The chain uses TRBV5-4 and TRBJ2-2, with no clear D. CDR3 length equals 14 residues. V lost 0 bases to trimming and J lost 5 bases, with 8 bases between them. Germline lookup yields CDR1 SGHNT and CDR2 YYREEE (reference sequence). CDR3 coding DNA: TGTGCCAGCAGCTTGGGTCCGATAACCGGGGAGCTGTTTTTT. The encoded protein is CASSLGPITGELFF.

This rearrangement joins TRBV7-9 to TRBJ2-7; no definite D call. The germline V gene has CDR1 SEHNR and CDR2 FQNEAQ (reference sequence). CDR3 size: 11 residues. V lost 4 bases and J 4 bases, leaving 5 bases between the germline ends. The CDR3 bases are TGTGCCAGCAGCTCTGAATACGAGCAGTACGTC. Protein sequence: CASSSEYEQYV.

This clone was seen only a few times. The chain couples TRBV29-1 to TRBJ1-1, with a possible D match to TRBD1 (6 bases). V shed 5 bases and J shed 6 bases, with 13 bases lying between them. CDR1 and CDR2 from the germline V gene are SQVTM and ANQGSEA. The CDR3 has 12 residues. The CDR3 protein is CSVTQGRAEAFF. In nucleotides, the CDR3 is TGCAGCGTTACACAGGGTAGGGCTGAAGCTTTCTTT.

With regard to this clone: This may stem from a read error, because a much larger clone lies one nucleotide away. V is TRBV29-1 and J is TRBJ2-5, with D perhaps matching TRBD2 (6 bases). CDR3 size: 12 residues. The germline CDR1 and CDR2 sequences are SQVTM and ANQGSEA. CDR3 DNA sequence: TGCAGCGGTGAACCGGGGGAAGAGACCCAGTACTTC. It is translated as CSGEPGEETQYF.

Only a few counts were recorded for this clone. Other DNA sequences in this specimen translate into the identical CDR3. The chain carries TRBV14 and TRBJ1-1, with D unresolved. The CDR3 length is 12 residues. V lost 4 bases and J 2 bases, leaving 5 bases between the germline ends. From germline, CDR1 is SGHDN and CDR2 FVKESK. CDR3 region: CASSRGNTEAFF. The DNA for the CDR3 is TGTGCCAGCAGCCGAGGAAACACTGAAGCTTTCTTT.

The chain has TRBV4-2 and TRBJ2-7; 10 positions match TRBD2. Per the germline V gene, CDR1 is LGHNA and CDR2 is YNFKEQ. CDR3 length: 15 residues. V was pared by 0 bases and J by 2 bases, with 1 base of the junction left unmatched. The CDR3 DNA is TGTGCCAGCAGCCAAGATACTAGCGGGGCCTACGAGCAGTACGTC. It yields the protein CASSQDTSGAYEQYV.